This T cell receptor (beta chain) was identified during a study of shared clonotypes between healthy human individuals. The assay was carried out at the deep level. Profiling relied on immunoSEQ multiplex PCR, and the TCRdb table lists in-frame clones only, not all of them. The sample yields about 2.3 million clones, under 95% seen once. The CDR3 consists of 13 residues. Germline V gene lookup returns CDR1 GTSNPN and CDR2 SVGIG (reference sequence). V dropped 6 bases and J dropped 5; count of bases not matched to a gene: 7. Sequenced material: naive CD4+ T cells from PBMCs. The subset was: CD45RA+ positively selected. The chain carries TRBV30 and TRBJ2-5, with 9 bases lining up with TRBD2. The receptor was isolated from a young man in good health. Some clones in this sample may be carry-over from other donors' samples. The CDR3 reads CACSWAGGETQYF. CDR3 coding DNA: TGTGCCTGTAGCTGGGCGGGAGGGGAGACCCAGTACTTC.